Described below is a single T cell receptor (beta chain) sequence and its context. Its antigen is undetermined. Sequencing was performed with immunoSEQ multiplex PCR; in TCRdb, only in-frame clones are kept and a portion is missing. Of roughly 1 million clones listed, more than 60% are singletons. All donors were Caucasian adults living in Nashville, Tennessee. The sample comes from a study of shared clonotypes between healthy human individuals. Study-wide points: Roughly 5% of naive CD4 clonotypes were common to a handful of donors.

The CDR3 runs to 19 residues. CDR1 is LGHNA and CDR2 is YSLEER in the germline V gene. V was shortened by 0 bases and J by 0 bases, with 18 bases between the two germline ends. Sequencing used memory CD4+ T cells sorted from blood. Indicated subset: CD45RA-negative fraction. This chain uses TRBV4-3 with TRBJ1-3; D gene uncertain. The source of this sequence is a man between 18 and 35 years old in good health. CDR3 nucleotide sequence: TGCGCCAGCAGCCAAGATAGACTTCGAGGCAGCCTCTCTGGAAACACCATATATTTT. Translating it yields CASSQDRLRGSLSGNTIYF.